The 32 T cell receptor beta chains listed next were all sequenced from one sample in a study of blood T cell repertoires in COVID-19. Clones were read by immunoSEQ multiplex PCR, and TCRdb kept only the in-frame ones, dropping some. This table holds 80,000 to 100,000 clones, approximately 86% found once. Sequencing input: peripheral blood. The receptors derive from a woman aged 80 or older in a cohort sampled during active or convalescent COVID-19.

The V gene is TRBV14, the J gene TRBJ2-7, with a weak D call TRBD2 (6 bases). Trimming pared 1 base from V and 1 base from J, leaving 11 bases between. This CDR3 contains 15 residues. Germline CDR1 SGHDN, CDR2 FVKESK. The CDR3 nucleotides are TGTGCCAGCAGCCAAGGATTGGGGGGATCCTACGAGCAGTACGTC. Protein sequence: CASSQGLGGSYEQYV.

J is TRBJ1-1 and V is TRBV7-3; D uncertain. V gave up 2 bases and J gave up 1 base, with 5 bases separating them. The CDR3 length is 13 residues. Germline CDR1 and CDR2: SGHTA and FQGTGA. The CDR3 DNA is TGTGCCAGCAGCTTATTCCAGAACACTGAAGCTTTCTTT. Its translation is CASSLFQNTEAFF. The variable domain in full, completed from reference TRBV7-3 and TRBJ1-1, reads GAGVSQTPSNKVTEKGKYVELRCDPISGHTALYWYRQSLGQGPEFLIYFQGTGAADDSGLPNDRFFAVRPEGSVSTLKIQRTERGDSAVYLCASSLFQNTEAFFGQGTRLTVV.

CDR3: CASSQTPLAGGGEQFF. The CDR3 DNA sequence: TGTGCCAGCTCTCAGACCCCGCTAGCGGGAGGGGGTGAGCAGTTCTTC. The chain couples TRBV18 to TRBJ2-1; 12 nucleotides line up with TRBD2. The CDR3 sequence is 16 residues long. Germline assignment: CDR1 KGHSH and CDR2 LQKENI. J lost 9 bases, V lost 6 bases, and 12 bases had no gene match.

This rearrangement joins TRBV5-4 to TRBJ1-6; 8 nucleotides agree with TRBD1. After removal of 3 bases from V and 6 bases from J, the junction contained 5 bases not matched to a gene. The germline CDR1 and CDR2 sequences are SGHNT and YYREEE (reference sequence). The CDR3 has 15 amino acids. The CDR3 spells CASSYRTGTNSPLHF. In DNA form, the CDR3 reads TGTGCCAGCAGCTATCGGACAGGGACTAATTCACCCCTCCACTTT.

V is TRBV9 and J is TRBJ2-3; 9 positions match TRBD2. In germline, CDR1 is SGDLS, CDR2 YYNGEE. The trim removed 0 bases at V and 1 base at J, leaving 9 bases unmatched. The CDR3 sequence is 18 residues long. The CDR3 DNA sequence: TGTGCCAGCAGCGTAGATAGCGGGGGCTTAAGCGGCACAGATACGCAGTATTTT. Translated, it gives CASSVDSGGLSGTDTQYF.

CDR3: CAISYTGGTSETQYF. Here the CDR3 DNA reads TGTGCCATCAGTTACACAGGGGGAACGTCGGAGACCCAGTACTTC. This chain uses TRBV10-3 with TRBJ2-5; 8 bases fit TRBD1. The CDR3 is 15 amino acids. Germline V CDR1 and CDR2: ENHRY, SYGVKD. The V and J ends lost 5 bases and 5 bases, in that order; junction bases with no gene match: 10.

DNA for the CDR3: TGCGCCAGCAGCCCGACAGGGGGCTGGTCTGAAGCTTTCTTT. The encoded protein is CASSPTGGWSEAFF. V and J are TRBV10-1 and TRBJ1-1; 10 positions match TRBD1. This CDR3 region has 14 residues. V was pared by 6 bases and J by 6 bases, with 7 bases of the junction left unmatched. Germline V gene lookup returns CDR1 WNHNN and CDR2 SYGVQD (reference sequence).

This clone was found once. The chain links TRBV5-1 to TRBJ2-7; 11 bases are shared with TRBD2. Trimming at V came to 4 bases and at J to 7 bases, leaving 13 bases not matched to a gene. Germline lookup yields CDR1 SGHRS and CDR2 YFSETQ. CDR3 length: 16 amino acids. For the CDR3, the DNA is TGCGCCAGCAGCAGAACCGCTAGCGGGAGGCAGAAGGAGCAGTACTTC. Protein: CASSRTASGRQKEQYF.

The DNA for the CDR3 is TGTGCCAGCAGTACGCCGGGGGGCGACGAGCAGTACTTC. Its protein is CASSTPGGDEQYF. The chain uses TRBV6-5 and TRBJ2-7; D is possibly TRBD2 (7 bases). Trimming shortened V by 5 bases and J by 5 bases, and 13 bases separated the two germline ends. CDR3 size: 13 residues. CDR1 and CDR2 (germline): MNHEY, SVGAGI.

This clone appeared once. The chain links TRBV4-1 to TRBJ2-3; D perhaps matches TRBD2 (6 bases). The CDR3 is made up of 15 amino acids. Per the germline V gene, CDR1 is MGHRA and CDR2 is YSYEKL. The V end lost 1 base, the J end lost 1 base, and 9 bases lay between the germline ends. The CDR3 sequence: CASSQAGLRTDTQYF. The CDR3 coding sequence is TGCGCCAGCAGCCAAGCGGGACTTCGCACAGATACGCAGTATTTT.

This sequence joins TRBV7-2 and TRBJ1-5; D is possibly TRBD1 (5 bases). V was clipped by 6 bases and J by 2 bases, with 14 bases between them. CDR3 length equals 15 residues. Germline CDR1 reads SGHTA; CDR2 reads FQGNSA. CDR3 loop: CASSLQGLGNQPQHF. The CDR3 DNA reads TGTGCCAGCAGTTTGCAGGGATTGGGCAATCAGCCCCAGCATTTT. The full variable domain, with the rest looked up from reference TRBV7-2 and TRBJ1-5, is GAGVSQSPSNKVTEKGKDVELRCDPISGHTALYWYRQSLGQGLEFLIYFQGNSAPDKSGLPSDRFSAERTGGSVSTLTIQRTQQEDSAVYLCASSLQGLGNQPQHFGDGTRLSIL.

The chain couples TRBV7-8 to TRBJ2-7; 7 bases map to TRBD2. V lost 2 bases and J lost 6; bases outside the gene matches: 10. This CDR3 comprises 15 residues. Germline loops: CDR1 SGHVS, CDR2 FQNEAQ. The CDR3 region is CASSLRASGEGEQYF. The CDR3 nucleotides read TGTGCCAGCAGCTTAAGGGCTAGCGGAGAGGGCGAGCAGTACTTC.

V usage is TRBV11-2 and J usage is TRBJ2-7, with TRBD1 matching 11 bases. The CDR3 loop spans 17 amino acids. Germline-derived CDR1 and CDR2 are SGHAT and FQNNGV. After removal of 3 bases from V and 2 bases from J, the junction contained 9 bases not matched to a gene. CDR3 nucleotide sequence: TGTGCCAGCAGCTTTACTTCCCGGGACAGGGGGGCCTACGAGCAGTACGTC. This gives the protein CASSFTSRDRGAYEQYV.

This chain links TRBV2 with TRBJ1-5, with D unresolved. The CDR3 runs 14 residues. Trimming took off 1 base at V and 6 bases at J, with 10 bases between the two ends. Per germline, CDR1 SNHLY and CDR2 FYNNEI. CDR3 sequence (DNA): TGTGCCAGCAGTGAAGGTGTAGGAGCTCAGCCCCAGCATTTT. Amino acids: CASSEGVGAQPQHF.

The J gene is TRBJ1-4, the V gene TRBV19, with 8 bases fitting TRBD1. The CDR3 is 15 amino acids. Unmatched junction bases numbered 9, after V lost 4 bases and J lost 8 bases. Germline V gives CDR1 LNHDA, CDR2 SQIVND (reference sequence). The CDR3 reads CASSTRTGRDEKLFF. Written as DNA, the CDR3 is TGTGCCAGTAGTACCCGGACAGGGCGTGACGAAAAACTGTTTTTT.

This sequence joins TRBV11-2 and TRBJ2-7; maybe TRBD1 (5 bases). This CDR3 has 13 amino acids. The germline gives CDR1 SGHAT, CDR2 FQNNGV. Trimming took off 4 bases at V and 3 bases at J, with 10 bases between the two ends. This chain's CDR3 is CASSSQGHYEQYV. The CDR3 DNA reads TGTGCCAGCAGCTCCCAGGGCCACTACGAGCAGTACGTC.

The rearrangement links TRBV28 to TRBJ1-6; D may be TRBD1 (6 bases). This CDR3 has 13 residues. V dropped 4 bases and J dropped 8 bases, with 9 bases sitting between them. Germline V gene sequence: CDR1 MDHEN, CDR2 SYDVKM. The CDR3 protein is CASSSNRDSPLHF. Here the CDR3 DNA reads TGTGCCAGCAGTTCAAACAGGGATTCACCCCTCCACTTT.

The chain carries TRBV30 and TRBJ1-2, with D perhaps TRBD1 (5 bases). The CDR3 contains 15 residues. Germline-derived CDR1 and CDR2 are GTSNPN and SVGIG (reference sequence). Trimming took 0 bases from V and 6 from J, leaving 17 bases between them. For the CDR3, the DNA is TGTGCCTGGAGTGTAGCCCCGGGGGTAGGGGATGGCTACACCTTC. Its protein is CAWSVAPGVGDGYTF. Using reference TRBV30 and TRBJ1-2 for the parts outside the CDR3, the full variable domain is SQTIHQWPATLVQPVGSPLSLECTVEGTSNPNLYWYRQAAGRGLQLLFYSVGIGQISSEVPQNLSASRPQDRQFILSSKKLLLSDSGFYLCAWSVAPGVGDGYTFGSGTRLTVV.

The DNA of the CDR3 is TGTGCCATCAGGGGGGACAGGGGCACCTCGAACACTGAAGCTTTCTTT. This encodes CAIRGDRGTSNTEAFF. The J gene is TRBJ1-1, the V gene TRBV10-3; TRBD1 matches at 10 bases. With 6 bases clipped from V and 1 base from J, the junction kept 8 bases outside the gene matches. The CDR3 extends over 16 amino acids. The germline V gene has CDR1 ENHRY and CDR2 SYGVKD.

The chain uses TRBV19 and TRBJ1-6, with D possibly TRBD1 on 5 matching bases. V was cut by 5 bases and J by 6 bases, with 11 bases left in between. CDR3 length: 14 amino acids. The germline gives CDR1 LNHDA, CDR2 SQIVND (reference sequence). For the CDR3, the DNA is TGTGCCAGTAGTGACAGAAGCAGTAATTCACCCCTCCACTTT. As protein: CASSDRSSNSPLHF.

This sequence joins TRBV19 and TRBJ1-1; 7 positions agree with TRBD1. The CDR3 length is 15 residues. V shed 5 bases and J 5 bases; nucleotides not matched to a gene: 11. Looked up from germline, CDR1 is LNHDA and CDR2 is SQIVND (reference sequence). This CDR3 reads CASSPLQGTVTEAFF. The CDR3 DNA follows: TGTGCCAGTAGTCCCTTACAGGGGACGGTAACTGAAGCTTTCTTT.

The CDR3 DNA reads as TGTGCCAGCAGCCGTAGCGGGAGCGGCGGCGGGGAGCTGTTTTTT. Translated: CASSRSGSGGGELFF. The chain recombines TRBV11-1 with TRBJ2-2; 9 nucleotides line up with TRBD2. Germline V CDR1 and CDR2: SGHAT, FQDESV (reference sequence). The CDR3 has 15 amino acids. V dropped 5 bases and J dropped 7; count of bases not matched to a gene: 8.

This chain links TRBV30 with TRBJ2-7, with 11 bases identical to TRBD2. The trim removed 2 bases at V and 7 bases at J, leaving 10 bases unmatched. Germline CDR1 GTSNPN, CDR2 SVGIG (reference sequence). The CDR3 extends over 15 amino acids. Here the CDR3 reads CAWSPKLAGAEEQYV. In DNA, the CDR3 is TGTGCCTGGAGTCCCAAACTAGCGGGAGCTGAGGAGCAGTACGTC.

The chain employs TRBV6-6 and TRBJ2-5; D might be TRBD2 (6 bases). Germline CDR1 reads MNHNY; CDR2 reads SVGAGI (reference sequence). This CDR3 comprises 14 residues. Deletions cut 5 bases from V and 5 bases from J, with 15 bases between. The CDR3 sequence: CASSGLPPIETQYF. The CDR3 DNA sequence: TGTGCCAGCAGTGGACTACCCCCGATCGAGACCCAGTACTTC.

The chain couples TRBV7-3 to TRBJ2-1, with TRBD2 matching over 8 bases. V gave up 4 bases and J gave up 0 bases; unmatched junction bases: 5. Germline CDR1 SGHTA, CDR2 FQGTGA. The CDR3 has 16 amino acids. CDR3 coding DNA: TGTGCCAGCAGCTGGACCGGGACTAGCTCCTACAATGAGCAGTTCTTC. Protein sequence: CASSWTGTSSYNEQFF.

The V call is TRBV21-1, the J call TRBJ2-4; TRBD2, as called in the table, went unchecked against the DNA. TRBV21-1 is marked as a pseudogene. The CDR3 totals 15 residues. The CDR3 region has the DNA TGTGCCAGCAGCAGGACCGGGATAGGAAAAAACATTCAGTACTTC. It translates to CASSRTGIGKNIQYF.

The chain carries TRBV29-1 and TRBJ1-1, with a possible D match to TRBD1 (6 bases). Trimming took 3 bases from V and 3 from J, leaving 11 bases between them. CDR3 length equals 13 residues. Germline CDR1 is SQVTM and CDR2 is ANQGSEA. CDR3 protein: CSVDEGEYTEAFF. DNA for the CDR3: TGCAGCGTTGACGAGGGGGAGTACACTGAAGCTTTCTTT.

The chain is built from TRBV19 and TRBJ2-2; TRBD1 matches at 10 bases. The CDR3 loop spans 15 amino acids. V dropped 10 bases and J dropped 4; count of bases not matched to a gene: 9. CDR1 and CDR2 (germline): LNHDA, SQIVND (reference sequence). CDR3 loop: CATIPGQGFTGELFF. The DNA for the CDR3 is TGTGCCACTATACCGGGACAGGGGTTCACCGGGGAGCTGTTTTTT.

V is TRBV23-1 and J is TRBJ2-2; the D gene is possibly TRBD2 (7 bases). TRBV23-1 carries the ORF label, with uncertain function. The V gene lost 0 bases and the J gene lost 4 bases, with 33 bases spanning the gap. The CDR3 is made up of 23 amino acids. CDR3 nucleotide sequence: TGCGCCAGCAGTCAATCGGCTAGCGGTAAAACAGGGTTGGAGGCACGAGGCACCGGGGAGCTGTTTTTT. Translation gives CASSQSASGKTGLEARGTGELFF.

This clone was recorded once. This chain joins TRBV28 and TRBJ2-7; a weak D match, TRBD1 (6 bases). The CDR3 totals 14 residues. Germline CDR1 is MDHEN and CDR2 is SYDVKM. Trimming removed 4 bases from V and 0 bases from J, with 10 bases in between. The CDR3 DNA follows: TGTGCCAGCAGTTCCCAGGGGACCTCCTACGAGCAGTACTTC. Amino acid sequence: CASSSQGTSYEQYF.

V gene TRBV30 combines with J gene TRBJ2-7, with a tentative D call TRBD2 (7 bases). V was trimmed by 2 bases and J by 4 bases, leaving 15 bases between them. The CDR3 has 14 amino acids. Germline CDR1 GTSNPN, CDR2 SVGIG (reference sequence). The CDR3 nucleotides read TGTGCCTGGAGTAGTCTGAGGGGGGGGTACGAGCAGTACTTC. Encoded protein: CAWSSLRGGYEQYF.

This chain joins TRBV28 and TRBJ1-6, with 9 bases identical to TRBD1. The CDR3 length is 15 residues. CDR1 is MDHEN and CDR2 is SYDVKM in the germline V gene. With V trimmed by 6 bases and J by 7 bases, 7 bases remained unmatched. The CDR3 sequence is CASRVPGQGNSPLHF. The CDR3 coding sequence is TGTGCCAGCAGGGTTCCGGGACAGGGAAATTCACCCCTCCACTTT.